This TCR beta chain was retrieved from a study of cytomegalovirus exposure and HLA in healthy donors. Donors were nominally healthy when sampled, though unrecorded immune exposures were likely. Germline V gene lookup returns CDR1 SNHLY and CDR2 FYNNEI. This CDR3 comprises 14 residues. Trimming stripped 6 bases from V and 3 bases from J, with 13 bases between. This PCR relied on a set of 60 Vbeta primers and 13 Jbeta primers. Authors' analysis steps: Per a later analysis, the number of unique TCR beta chains was some 75 million, of which roughly 9.9 million were shared. Assay used: immunoSEQ multiplex PCR; TCRdb lists only in-frame clones, some missing. The V and J calls and clone size come from that table; D and trimming were worked out from the DNA. This table holds 85,000 to 100,000 clones, over 75% found once.

This clonotype was obtained from a man aged 45 to 65 in good health and CMV-seropositive. Sequenced sample: PBMCs. The rearrangement uses TRBV2 and TRBJ2-3; the D gene is possibly TRBD2 (5 bases). CDR3 protein: CASSLAIGTDTQYF. CDR3 DNA: TGTGCCAGCAGCCTAGCAATAGGTACAGATACGCAGTATTTT.